The rows below give T cell receptor beta chains drawn from one sample of a study of blood T cell repertoires in COVID-19. Here immunoSEQ multiplex PCR was the method, and the copy in TCRdb shows in-frame clones only, minus some. The sample gives under 30,000 clones, roughly 83% of which show up once; 24% is in the top ten. Material for sequencing was peripheral blood. These receptors were taken from a human donor in a cohort sampled during active COVID-19. Both conserved end residues are part of each CDR3. The order of the fields is V gene, J gene, D gene, CDR3 length, clone size, CDR3 protein, CDR3 DNA. D genes are given only for firm matches. Part of the rows lack a size; the others show once, few, many or a class for expanded clones.

>TRBV7-9|TRBJ2-1|NA|12|NA
CASSPRDNEQFF
TGTGCCAGCAGCCCCCGGGATAATGAGCAGTTCTTC
>TRBV28|TRBJ1-1|NA|15|NA
CASSSPGGLNTEAFF
TGTGCCAGCAGTTCCCCTGGAGGGCTGAACACTGAAGCTTTCTTT
>TRBV18|TRBJ1-1|TRBD1|15|NA
CASSPSTGQVAEAFF
TGTGCCAGCTCACCCTCAACCGGACAGGTCGCCGAAGCTTTCTTT
>TRBV4-3|TRBJ2-2|TRBD2|16|NA
CASSQGLAGATGELFF
TGCGCCAGCAGCCAGGGACTAGCGGGAGCGACCGGGGAGCTGTTTTTT
>TRBV18|TRBJ2-1|NA|16|NA
CASSPGTDFPYNEQFF
TGTGCCAGCTCACCCGGGACTGATTTCCCCTACAATGAGCAGTTCTTC
>TRBV10-3|TRBJ2-2|TRBD2|18|NA
CAISVLTSGGSNTGELFF
TGTGCCATCAGTGTCCTTACTAGCGGGGGGTCGAACACCGGGGAGCTGTTTTTT
>TRBV5-1|TRBJ2-1|NA|16|NA
CASGLGGQGGRNEQFF
TGCGCCAGCGGACTAGGCGGACAGGGAGGTAGGAATGAGCAGTTCTTC
>TRBV9|TRBJ2-3|NA|13|NA
CASSGQNRDTQYF
TGTGCCAGCAGCGGCCAGAACAGAGATACGCAGTATTTT
>TRBV10-2|TRBJ2-3|NA|15|NA
CASSIQAASTDTQYF
TGCGCCAGCAGTATCCAGGCAGCTAGCACAGATACGCAGTATTTT
>TRBV5-1|TRBJ2-7|TRBD2|14|medium-sized
CASSVSGGPYEQYF
TGCGCCAGCAGCGTTAGCGGGGGGCCCTACGAGCAGTACTTC
>TRBV7-9|TRBJ2-3|NA|16|few
CASSLVPVPSTDTQYF
TGTGCCAGCAGCTTAGTCCCAGTCCCTTCCACAGATACGCAGTATTTT
>TRBV12-3/TRBV12-4|TRBJ1-1|NA|11|NA
CASSSGIEAFF
TGTGCCAGCAGTTCAGGGATTGAAGCTTTCTTT
>TRBV5-6|TRBJ2-7|NA|14|NA
CASSLGLLGYEQYF
TGTGCCAGCAGCTTGGGACTGTTGGGCTACGAGCAGTACTTC
>TRBV28|TRBJ1-4|NA|15|NA
CASSLSSRGLQKLFF
TGTGCCAGCAGTTTATCGAGCAGGGGCCTCCAAAAACTGTTTTTT
>TRBV28|TRBJ2-7|NA|16|NA
CASSPIWGGTSYEQYF
TGTGCCAGCAGCCCCATATGGGGGGGCACGTCCTACGAGCAGTACTTC
>TRBV19|TRBJ2-7|TRBD2|16|once
CASSRGTSGRPYEQYF
TGTGCCAGTAGTCGAGGGACTAGCGGAAGACCCTACGAGCAGTACTTC
>TRBV6-5|TRBJ2-1|NA|14|NA
CASSYQGAYNEQFF
TGTGCCAGCAGTTACCAAGGAGCCTACAATGAGCAGTTCTTC
>TRBV11-2|TRBJ2-7|TRBD1|15|NA
CASSSPGTGDYEQYF
TGTGCCAGCAGCTCCCCCGGGACAGGGGACTACGAGCAGTACTTC
>TRBV10-2|TRBJ2-1|NA|15|few
CASSESYTGGSEQFF
TGCGCCAGCAGTGAGTCCTATACCGGGGGATCTGAGCAGTTCTTC
>TRBV2|TRBJ1-1|NA|14|NA
CASSESGMGTEAFF
TGTGCCAGCAGTGAATCAGGGATGGGCACTGAAGCTTTCTTT
>TRBV6-6|TRBJ2-7|NA|12|NA
CASTQIRNEQYF
TGTGCCAGCACCCAAATCAGAAACGAGCAGTACTTC
>TRBV11-2|TRBJ2-1|TRBD2|15|NA
CASSLSSGGNNEQFF
TGTGCCAGCAGCCTTTCTAGCGGGGGTAACAATGAGCAGTTCTTC
>TRBV14|TRBJ2-2|NA|16|once
CASSQDQGTYTGELFF
TGTGCCAGCAGCCAAGATCAGGGCACCTACACCGGGGAGCTGTTTTTT
>TRBV10-2|TRBJ1-1|TRBD1|15|NA
CASAQKTGVGTEAFF
TGCGCCAGCGCACAAAAAACAGGGGTTGGCACTGAAGCTTTCTTT
>TRBV5-4|TRBJ2-3|TRBD2|15|NA
CASRERGYSTDTQYF
TGTGCCAGCAGAGAGCGGGGGTATAGCACAGATACGCAGTATTTT
>TRBV6-5|TRBJ2-7|TRBD1|15|NA
CASSYRDRSSYEQYF
TGTGCCAGCAGTTATCGGGACAGAAGCTCCTACGAGCAGTACTTC
>TRBV3-1/TRBV3-2|TRBJ1-3|NA|16|NA
CASSQDEGDSGNTIYF
TGTGCCAGCAGCCAAGATGAGGGGGACTCTGGAAACACCATATATTTT
>TRBV15|TRBJ1-5|NA|15|NA
CATSRQVDSNQPQHF
TGTGCCACCAGCAGACAGGTGGATAGCAATCAGCCCCAGCATTTT